These T cell receptor beta chains were read from a single sample in a study of early T cells in non-severe SARS-CoV-2 infection. MiXCR, applied by TCRdb to the 5' RACE reads, yields one record per CDR3 protein. The repertoire holds more than 20,000 distinct CDR3 sequences, 4.5% to 7% seen once, with roughly 2.5% in the top ten. The sequenced material came from whole blood. These receptors were obtained from an adult who was a healthcare worker with PCR-confirmed SARS-CoV-2 infection or an uninfected control (not recorded which). Each CDR3 is given with its conserved first and last residue. D genes are given only for firm matches. The size field is filled for only some rows; it gives once, few, many or a size class.

CDR3 DNA	CDR3 protein	clone size	V gene	J gene	D gene
TGTGCCAGCAGTCCCAATATGAACACTGAAGCTTTCTTT	CASSPNMNTEAFF	many	TRBV7-3	TRBJ1-1	-
TGCAGTGCTAGCTCTGGACTAAGCACAGATACGCAGTATTTT	CSASSGLSTDTQYF	few	TRBV20-1	TRBJ2-3	-
TGTGCCAGCAGCCAAGCGGGACTAGCGGGGGGGCGGTCAGATACGCAGTATTTT	CASSQAGLAGGRSDTQYF	-	TRBV4-2	TRBJ2-3	TRBD2
TGCAGTGCTAGATCCCTTAACTATGGCTACACCTTC	CSARSLNYGYTF	many	TRBV20-1	TRBJ1-2	-
TGTGCCAGCAGCTTAAGTTTCCGGGGGGCTCAACTGTTTTTT	CASSLSFRGAQLFF	medium-sized	TRBV7-8	TRBJ1-4	-
TGTGCCATCACCATGACACTAGCCAAAAACATTCAGTACTTC	CAITMTLAKNIQYF	few	TRBV10-3	TRBJ2-4	-
TGTGCCAGCAGCCGACTCTCGTACTCCTACAATGAGCAGTTCTTC	CASSRLSYSYNEQFF	-	TRBV28	TRBJ2-1	-
TGTGCCAGCAGTTATGCGGGGCACACCGGGGAGCTGTTTTTT	CASSYAGHTGELFF	-	TRBV7-8	TRBJ2-2	-
TGTGCCAGCAGCGGGGGATCAGTCCCAGATACGCAGTATTTT	CASSGGSVPDTQYF	many	TRBV7-2	TRBJ2-3	-
TGTGCCAGCAGCTTAAATGTGGTGGACGACAATGAGCAGTTCTTC	CASSLNVVDDNEQFF	few	TRBV11-2	TRBJ2-1	-
TGTGCCACCAGCAGAGATGGGTGGCGGAACTCTGGAAACACCATATATTTT	CATSRDGWRNSGNTIYF	-	TRBV15	TRBJ1-3	-
TGTGCCAGCAGCCAGGATCGGGACAGGGGACTCGGCTACACCTTC	CASSQDRDRGLGYTF	few	TRBV4-2	TRBJ1-2	TRBD1
TGTGCCAGCAGCTCGCTAATGGGCAGATACAATGAGCAGTTCTTC	CASSSLMGRYNEQFF	medium-sized	TRBV7-6	TRBJ2-1	-
TGTGCCAGCAGCCCAACTAGGGGGTCAAATGAGCAGTTCTTC	CASSPTRGSNEQFF	medium-sized	TRBV11-2	TRBJ2-1	-
TGCAGCGGGGGGCCACTAGGGAACACTGAAGCTTTCTTT	CSGGPLGNTEAFF	many	TRBV29-1	TRBJ1-1	-
TGTGCCAGCAGCTCAGACAGGGGCCAAGGGAATGAGCAGTTCTTC	CASSSDRGQGNEQFF	many	TRBV7-2	TRBJ2-1	TRBD1
TGTGCCAGCTCCCGGACAGGGGGCTTTGGGGGCAATGAGCAGTTCTTC	CASSRTGGFGGNEQFF	many	TRBV18	TRBJ2-1	TRBD1
TGCGCCAGCAGCCAATTTAAGGGGGCCAAAAACATTCAGTACTTC	CASSQFKGAKNIQYF	many	TRBV4-1	TRBJ2-4	-
TGTGCCATCAGTCCAACATCGAATCAGCCCCAGCATTTT	CAISPTSNQPQHF	many	TRBV10-3	TRBJ1-5	-
TGCAGTGCCGTGAACAGGGGGTTGGCTGAAGCTTTCTTT	CSAVNRGLAEAFF	-	TRBV20-1	TRBJ1-1	TRBD1
TGTGCCAGCAGCGGCTCAATAGACCCCCATCTCACCGGGGAGCTTTTTTTT	CASSGSIDPHLTGELFF	many	TRBV9	TRBJ2-2	-
TGTGCCAGCACTTATACCCAAGAGACCCAGTACTTC	CASTYTQETQYF	-	TRBV7-2	TRBJ2-5	-
TGCAGTGCGGCTAGCGGGGGGGCTAGGAGAGAGACCCAGTACTTC	CSAASGGARRETQYF	-	TRBV20-1	TRBJ2-5	TRBD2
TGTGCCAGCAGCTTGTATGTCTATGGGACAGGGGGCCTCTACAATGAGCAGTTCTTC	CASSLYVYGTGGLYNEQFF	-	TRBV5-6	TRBJ2-1	TRBD1
TGTGCCAGCAGCTTAGAGGGCGAGCAGTACTTC	CASSLEGEQYF	-	TRBV11-2	TRBJ2-7	-
TGTGCCAGCTCCAGACGGCAGCCCATGAACACTGAAGCTTTCTTT	CASSRRQPMNTEAFF	medium-sized	TRBV18	TRBJ1-1	-
TGTGCCAGCGGGCGGGGTCTTTACGAGCAGTACTTC	CASGRGLYEQYF	many	TRBV28	TRBJ2-7	-
TGCGCCAGCAGTGGGTCGGCTGGAAACACCATATATTTT	CASSGSAGNTIYF	many	TRBV5-1	TRBJ1-3	-
TGTGCCAGCAGCGTAGCCGCGACTAGGAGCGGGGAGCTGTTTTTT	CASSVAATRSGELFF	many	TRBV9	TRBJ2-2	-
TGTGCCAGCAGTTACAGGGCAGGGGGCATCGACGAGCAGTACTTC	CASSYRAGGIDEQYF	many	TRBV6-5	TRBJ2-7	TRBD1
TGTGCCAGCAGCTGGAACAGGGGTGGGGCGTACAATGAGCAGTTCTTC	CASSWNRGGAYNEQFF	many	TRBV7-6	TRBJ2-1	TRBD1